The 13 T cell receptor beta chains presented below share a single source sample, sequenced in a study of T-cell memory formation after mild COVID-19 (dated by TCRdb to 2020 to 2023). The protocol used for the library was 5' RACE. Instrument on record: Illumina NovaSeq 6000. The public reads were reanalyzed by TCRdb: fastp trimming at Q25, MiXCR alignment, in-frame beta chains only. Each record represents a unique CDR3 protein, reported with the most common genes and DNA among its rows. Counted in this sample were about 340,000 distinct CDR3 sequences; 10% to 15% of them appeared once. 20% to 25% of the sample lies in the top ten. The sequenced sample was PBMCs or a T cell subset sorted from them (not recorded which). These receptors all come from a man between 18 and 29 years old who had mild COVID-19 (a few samples of this study predate the infection). The sample titles of this study are shuffled in the database, so cell type and time point are left out; the donor was told from shared clones.

The chain joins TRBV25-1 to TRBJ1-2; the match to TRBD1 covers 10 bases. The CDR3 has 17 amino acids. The V segment lost 2 bases and the J segment 4 bases; nucleotides outside the gene matches: 10. Germline values: CDR1 MGHDK, CDR2 SYGVNS. The CDR3 reads CASSEGGQGTRGYGYTF. CDR3 nucleotides: TGTGCCAGCAGTGAAGGGGGACAGGGGACCCGTGGCTATGGCTACACCTTC.

The genes are TRBV4-2 and TRBJ1-6, with 9 bases that match TRBD1. The CDR3 is 15 residues long. The germline V gene encodes CDR1 LGHNA and CDR2 YNFKEQ. The J segment lost 10 bases and the V segment lost 0 bases, leaving 4 bases of the junction unmatched. The CDR3 bases are TGTGCCAGCAGCCAAGAATACAGGGGGCTGTCACCCCTCCACTTT. This sequence encodes CASSQEYRGLSPLHF.

This clonotype was seen a handful of times. The chain uses TRBV20-1 and TRBJ2-3, with 9 bases fitting TRBD1. The CDR3 spans 15 residues. The V and J ends lost 8 bases and 1 base, in that order; junction bases with no gene match: 10. CDR1 and CDR2 from the germline V gene are DFQATT and SNEGSKA (reference sequence). This CDR3 is CSSWTRDRGTDTQYF. Here the CDR3 DNA reads TGCAGTTCCTGGACCCGGGACAGGGGCACAGATACGCAGTATTTT.

V gene TRBV12-3 or TRBV12-4 combines with J gene TRBJ2-7, with a weak D call TRBD1 (5 bases). The CDR3 consists of 13 residues. With 3 bases removed from V and 1 base from J, the gap between germline ends came to 7 bases. In DNA, the CDR3 is TGTGCCAGCAGTTTGGGGCAATCCTACGAGCAGTACGTC. It yields the protein CASSLGQSYEQYV.

This chain connects TRBV20-1 to TRBJ1-2, with D maybe TRBD1 (5 bases). Germline-derived CDR1 and CDR2 are DFQATT and SNEGSKA (reference sequence). The CDR3 runs to 13 residues. Deletions cut 3 bases from V and 4 bases from J, with 12 bases between. In DNA, the CDR3 is TGCAGTGCTAGCCGCGGGGGTGGCTATGGCTACACCTTC. Translating it yields CSASRGGGYGYTF.

The chain combines TRBV7-2 with TRBJ2-1; 10 bases are a match to TRBD1. Per germline, CDR1 SGHTA and CDR2 FQGNSA. Trimming removed 8 bases from V and 8 bases from J; junction bases left unmatched: 9. This CDR3 comprises 14 residues. The CDR3 here is CASSGTGDWHEQFF. For the CDR3, the DNA is TGTGCCAGCTCTGGGACAGGGGATTGGCATGAGCAGTTCTTC.

The chain links TRBV20-1 to TRBJ1-1; the D gene is possibly TRBD1 (6 bases). This CDR3 contains 14 residues. Deletions cut 0 bases from V and 1 base from J, with 9 bases between. Germline assignment: CDR1 DFQATT and CDR2 SNEGSKA (reference sequence). CDR3 amino acids: CSAREGGQNTEAFF. In DNA form, the CDR3 reads TGCAGTGCTAGAGAGGGGGGACAGAACACTGAAGCTTTCTTT.

This clonotype was observed a handful of times. The chain has TRBV10-3 and TRBJ1-1; the match to TRBD1 covers 7 bases. Germline CDR1 and CDR2: ENHRY and SYGVKD. The CDR3 runs to 11 residues. Trimming took 10 bases from V and 6 from J; bases not matched to a gene: 5. The CDR3 reads CATSRGSEAFF. DNA for the CDR3: TGTGCCACTTCCAGGGGGTCTGAAGCTTTCTTT.

In this sample, this clonotype turned up a few times. The chain joins TRBV6-5 to TRBJ1-5, with D possibly being TRBD1 (5 bases). V was trimmed by 0 bases and J by 7 bases, leaving 13 bases between them. This CDR3 comprises 15 residues. Germline CDR1 and CDR2: MNHEY and SVGAGI. CDR3 sequence: CASSYSRRGGQPQHF. The CDR3 DNA is TGTGCCAGCAGTTACTCGAGAAGGGGTGGACAGCCCCAGCATTTT.

There are a few counts of this clonotype. The V call is TRBV6-2 or TRBV6-3, the J call TRBJ2-6, with 7 nucleotides matching TRBD2. Germline CDR1 reads MNHEY; CDR2 reads SVGEGT. J lost 7 bases, V lost 5 bases, and 8 bases had no gene match. The CDR3 sequence is 15 residues long. The CDR3 reads CASSLSVAGANVLTF. The CDR3 DNA reads as TGTGCCAGCAGTCTCTCCGTAGCGGGTGCCAACGTCCTGACTTTC.

This clonotype occurred many times. The rearrangement uses TRBV4-3 and TRBJ2-5; D gene unclear. Per the germline V gene, CDR1 is LGHNA and CDR2 is YSLEER. CDR3 length: 13 amino acids. V shed 4 bases and J shed 2 bases, with 8 bases lying between them. The CDR3 region is CASSRTDQETQYF. DNA for the CDR3: TGCGCCAGCAGCCGAACGGATCAAGAGACCCAGTACTTC.

The chain couples TRBV12-3 or TRBV12-4 to TRBJ1-1; no clear D. The CDR3 sequence is 14 residues long. V shed 5 bases and J shed 4 bases, with 14 bases lying between them. Here the CDR3 DNA reads TGTGCCAGCAGTCTGGCGGGTGGGAGCACTGAAGCTTTCTTT. It specifies CASSLAGGSTEAFF.

This clonotype was observed many times. V gene TRBV6-5 combines with J gene TRBJ2-5, with D tentatively TRBD2 (5 bases). Trimming removed 6 bases at V and 3 bases at J, with 20 bases between. CDR3 length: 16 amino acids. CDR1 is MNHEY, CDR2 SVGAGI, per germline. This chain's CDR3 is CASSRGPFIGKETQYF. DNA of the CDR3: TGTGCCAGCAGCCGCGGGCCTTTTATTGGGAAAGAGACCCAGTACTTC.